The source of this TCR beta chain is a study of glioma-infiltrating T cells. Study-level points and caveats: Very few CDR3 sequences were shared between tissue and blood.

This clonotype was counted ten times or more. Its cognate antigen is unknown. TCR alpha and beta CDR3 regions were amplified from RNA using iRepertoire nested multiplex PCR. TCRdb called the multiplex PCR reads again in MiXCR, with one record for every CDR3 protein. The repertoire holds roughly 100,000 distinct CDR3 sequences, roughly 30% seen once, with 44% in the top ten. CDR1 is SGHDN, CDR2 FVKESK, per germline. Trimming removed 0 bases at V and 7 bases at J, with 6 bases between. This CDR3 is 12 amino acids long. Material: glioma tissue, nonneoplastic brain tissue, or PBMCs (not recorded which). The J gene is TRBJ2-5, the V gene TRBV14, with D unresolved. This receptor was identified in a human donor with low-grade glioma or glioblastoma, undergoing nonglioma brain surgery, or in good health (not recorded which). Here the CDR3 reads CASSQDRTTQYF. CDR3 in DNA: TGTGCCAGCAGCCAAGATCGGACGACCCAGTACTTC.